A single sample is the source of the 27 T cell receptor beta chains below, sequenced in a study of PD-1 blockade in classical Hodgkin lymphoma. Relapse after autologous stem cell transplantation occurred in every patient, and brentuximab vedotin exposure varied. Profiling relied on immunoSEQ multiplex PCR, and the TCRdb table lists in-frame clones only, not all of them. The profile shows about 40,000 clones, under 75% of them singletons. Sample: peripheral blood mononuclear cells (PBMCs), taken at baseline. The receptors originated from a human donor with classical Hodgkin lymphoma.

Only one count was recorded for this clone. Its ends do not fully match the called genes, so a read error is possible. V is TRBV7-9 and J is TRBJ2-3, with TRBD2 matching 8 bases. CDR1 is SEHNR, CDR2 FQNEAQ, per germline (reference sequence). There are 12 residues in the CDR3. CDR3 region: CASSLEAVTSDF. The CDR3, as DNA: TGTGCCAGCAGCTTAGAAGCCGTGACTAGCGACTTT.

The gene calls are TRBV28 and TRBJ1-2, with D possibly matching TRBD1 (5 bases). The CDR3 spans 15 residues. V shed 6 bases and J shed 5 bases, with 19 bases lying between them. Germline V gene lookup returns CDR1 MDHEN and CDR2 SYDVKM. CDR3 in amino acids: CASSPPGGFVYGYTF. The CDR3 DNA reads TGTGCCAGCAGCCCACCGGGGGGATTCGTATATGGCTACACCTTC.

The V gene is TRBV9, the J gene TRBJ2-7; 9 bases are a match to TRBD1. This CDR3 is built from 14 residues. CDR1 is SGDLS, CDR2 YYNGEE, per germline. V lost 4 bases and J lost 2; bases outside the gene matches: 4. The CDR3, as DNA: TGTGCCAGCAGCTCGGGGACAGGGACCTACGAGCAGTACTTC. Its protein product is CASSSGTGTYEQYF.

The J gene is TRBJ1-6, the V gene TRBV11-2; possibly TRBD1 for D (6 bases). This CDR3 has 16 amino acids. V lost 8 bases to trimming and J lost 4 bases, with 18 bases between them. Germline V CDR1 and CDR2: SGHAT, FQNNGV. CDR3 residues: CASVLDNRVYNSPLHF. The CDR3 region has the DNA TGTGCCAGCGTTCTCGACAACAGGGTTTATAATTCACCCCTCCACTTT.

CDR3 amino acids: CASSPGAKAEQYF. The CDR3 DNA reads TGTGCCAGCAGCCCCGGGGCGAAGGCGGAGCAGTACTTC. The rearrangement links TRBV6-5 to TRBJ2-7, with D perhaps TRBD1 or TRBD2 (5 bases each). There are 13 residues in the CDR3. With 6 bases removed from V and 7 bases from J, the gap between germline ends came to 16 bases. Germline V gene sequence: CDR1 MNHEY, CDR2 SVGAGI.

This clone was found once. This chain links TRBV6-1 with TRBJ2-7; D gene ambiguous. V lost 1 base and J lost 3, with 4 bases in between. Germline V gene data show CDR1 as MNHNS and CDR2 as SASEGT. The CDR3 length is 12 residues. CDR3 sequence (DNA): TGTGCCAGCAGTGAAGGGGGCTACGAGCAGTACTTC. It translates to CASSEGGYEQYF.

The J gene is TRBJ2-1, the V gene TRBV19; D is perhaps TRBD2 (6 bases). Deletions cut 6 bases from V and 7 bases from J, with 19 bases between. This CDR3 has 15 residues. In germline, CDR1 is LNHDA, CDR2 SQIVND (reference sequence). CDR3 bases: TGTGCCAGTAGGGTGACCGGGATGGAGGGGAATGAGCAGTTCTTC. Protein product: CASRVTGMEGNEQFF.

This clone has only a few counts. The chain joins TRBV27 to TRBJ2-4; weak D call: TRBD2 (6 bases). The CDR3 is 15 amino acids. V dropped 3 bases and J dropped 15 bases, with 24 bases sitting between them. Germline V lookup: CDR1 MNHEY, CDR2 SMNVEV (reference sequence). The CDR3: CASSFSGTAGSRPYF. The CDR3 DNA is TGTGCCAGCAGTTTCTCCGGGACTGCGGGGAGTCGGCCGTACTTC.

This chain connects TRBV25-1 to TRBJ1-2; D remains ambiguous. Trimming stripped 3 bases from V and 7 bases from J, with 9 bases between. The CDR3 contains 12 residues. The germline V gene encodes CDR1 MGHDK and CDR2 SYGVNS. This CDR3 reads CASSEGRGGYTF. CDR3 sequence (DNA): TGTGCCAGCAGTGAGGGTAGAGGTGGCTACACCTTC.

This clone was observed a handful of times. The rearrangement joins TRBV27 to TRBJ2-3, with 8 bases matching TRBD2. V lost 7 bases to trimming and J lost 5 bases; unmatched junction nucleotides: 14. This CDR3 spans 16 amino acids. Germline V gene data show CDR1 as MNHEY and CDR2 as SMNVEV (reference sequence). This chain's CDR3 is CASTPRMGLVGDTQYF. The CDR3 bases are TGTGCCAGCACCCCCCGGATGGGACTAGTAGGAGATACGCAGTATTTT.

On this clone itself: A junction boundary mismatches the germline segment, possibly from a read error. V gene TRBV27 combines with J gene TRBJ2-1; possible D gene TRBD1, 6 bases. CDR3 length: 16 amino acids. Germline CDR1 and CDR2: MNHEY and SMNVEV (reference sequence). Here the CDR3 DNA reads TGTGCCAGCAGGTTATACAGGGCGCTAGGCTACAATGAGCAGTTCTTC. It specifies CASRLYRALGYNEQFF.

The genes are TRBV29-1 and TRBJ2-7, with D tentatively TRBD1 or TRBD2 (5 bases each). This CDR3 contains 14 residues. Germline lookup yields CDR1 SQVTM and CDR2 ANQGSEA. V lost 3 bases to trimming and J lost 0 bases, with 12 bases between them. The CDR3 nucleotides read TGCAGCGTTGATGGTGGGACCCCCTCCTACGAGCAGTACTTC. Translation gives CSVDGGTPSYEQYF.

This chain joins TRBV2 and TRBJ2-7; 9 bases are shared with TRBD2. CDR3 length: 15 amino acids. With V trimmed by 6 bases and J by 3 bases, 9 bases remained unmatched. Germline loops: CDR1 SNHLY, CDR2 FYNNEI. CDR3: CASSSPLAGFYEQYF. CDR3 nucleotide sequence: TGTGCCAGCAGCTCCCCGCTAGCGGGGTTCTACGAGCAGTACTTC.

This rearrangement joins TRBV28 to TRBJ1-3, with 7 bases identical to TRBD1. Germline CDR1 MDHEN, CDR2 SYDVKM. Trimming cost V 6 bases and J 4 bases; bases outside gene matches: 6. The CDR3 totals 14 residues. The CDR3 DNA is TGTGCCAGCAGCACCACAGGGGACGGAAACACCATATATTTT. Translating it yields CASSTTGDGNTIYF.

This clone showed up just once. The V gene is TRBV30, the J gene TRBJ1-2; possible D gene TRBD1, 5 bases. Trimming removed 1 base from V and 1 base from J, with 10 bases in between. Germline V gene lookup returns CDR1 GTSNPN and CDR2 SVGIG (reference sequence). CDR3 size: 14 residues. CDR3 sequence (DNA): TGTGCCTGGAGTGCAAGCAGGGTTAACTATGGCTACACCTTC. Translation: CAWSASRVNYGYTF.

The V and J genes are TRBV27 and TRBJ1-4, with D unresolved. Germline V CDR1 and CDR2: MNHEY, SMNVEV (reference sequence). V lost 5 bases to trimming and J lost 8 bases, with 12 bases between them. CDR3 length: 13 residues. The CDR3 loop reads CASSLQSKEKLFF. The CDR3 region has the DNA TGTGCCAGCAGTCTACAGTCGAAGGAAAAACTGTTTTTT. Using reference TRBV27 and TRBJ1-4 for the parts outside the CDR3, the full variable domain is EAQVTQNPRYLITVTGKKLTVTCSQNMNHEYMSWYRQDPGLGLRQIYYSMNVEVTDKGDVPEGYKVSRKEKRNFPLILESPSPNQTSLYFCASSLQSKEKLFFGSGTQLSVL.

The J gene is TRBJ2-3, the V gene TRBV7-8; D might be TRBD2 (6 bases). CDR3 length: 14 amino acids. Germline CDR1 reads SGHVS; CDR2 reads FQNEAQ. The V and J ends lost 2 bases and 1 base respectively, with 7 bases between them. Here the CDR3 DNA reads TGTGCCAGCAGCTTAAGGAGGGGCACAGATACGCAGTATTTT. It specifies CASSLRRGTDTQYF.

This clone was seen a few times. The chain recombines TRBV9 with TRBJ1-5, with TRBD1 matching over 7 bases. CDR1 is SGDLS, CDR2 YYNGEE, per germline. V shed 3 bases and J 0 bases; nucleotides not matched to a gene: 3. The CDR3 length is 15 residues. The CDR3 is CASSAGTASNQPQHF. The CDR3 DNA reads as TGTGCCAGCAGCGCGGGGACAGCTAGCAATCAGCCCCAGCATTTT.

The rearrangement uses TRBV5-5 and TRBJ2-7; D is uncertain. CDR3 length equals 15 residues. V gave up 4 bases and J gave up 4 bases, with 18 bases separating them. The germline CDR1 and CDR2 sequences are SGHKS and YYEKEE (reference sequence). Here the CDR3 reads CASSGPLSAPYEQYF. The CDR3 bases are TGTGCCAGCAGCGGCCCTCTCAGCGCACCTTACGAGCAGTACTTC.

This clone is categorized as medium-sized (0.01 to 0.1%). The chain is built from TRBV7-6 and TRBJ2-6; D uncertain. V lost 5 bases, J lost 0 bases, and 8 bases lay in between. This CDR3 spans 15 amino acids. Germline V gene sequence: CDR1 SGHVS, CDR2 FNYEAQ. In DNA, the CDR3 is TGTGCCAGCAGCCCTATTTACTCTGGGGCCAACGTCCTGACTTTC. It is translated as CASSPIYSGANVLTF.

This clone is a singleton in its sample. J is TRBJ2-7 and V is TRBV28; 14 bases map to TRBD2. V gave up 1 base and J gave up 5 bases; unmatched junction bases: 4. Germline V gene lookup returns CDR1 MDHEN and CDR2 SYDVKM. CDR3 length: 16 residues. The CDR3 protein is CASSLLTGLAGDEQYF. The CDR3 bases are TGTGCCAGCAGTTTATTGACGGGACTAGCGGGAGACGAGCAGTACTTC.

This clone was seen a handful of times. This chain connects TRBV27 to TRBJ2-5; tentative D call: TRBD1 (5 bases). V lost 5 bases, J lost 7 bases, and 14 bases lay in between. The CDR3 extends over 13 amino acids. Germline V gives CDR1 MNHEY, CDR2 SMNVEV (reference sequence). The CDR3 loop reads CASSLWERGTQYF. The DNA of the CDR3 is TGTGCCAGCAGTCTATGGGAAAGGGGGACCCAGTACTTC.

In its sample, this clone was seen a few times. DNA of the CDR3: TGTGCCAGCAGCCATCCCACAGGAATAAGGGGGCGGGAGACCCAGTACTTC. As protein: CASSHPTGIRGRETQYF. This chain connects TRBV14 to TRBJ2-5, with TRBD1 matching over 7 bases. CDR3 size: 17 residues. V gave up 3 bases and J gave up 5 bases; unmatched junction bases: 15. Germline CDR1 is SGHDN and CDR2 is FVKESK.

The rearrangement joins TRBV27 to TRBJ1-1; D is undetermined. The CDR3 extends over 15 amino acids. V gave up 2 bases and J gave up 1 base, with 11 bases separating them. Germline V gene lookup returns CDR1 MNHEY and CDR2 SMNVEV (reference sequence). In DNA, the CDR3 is TGTGCCAGCAGTTTAACAGTTAGGAAGAACACTGAAGCTTTCTTT. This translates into CASSLTVRKNTEAFF.

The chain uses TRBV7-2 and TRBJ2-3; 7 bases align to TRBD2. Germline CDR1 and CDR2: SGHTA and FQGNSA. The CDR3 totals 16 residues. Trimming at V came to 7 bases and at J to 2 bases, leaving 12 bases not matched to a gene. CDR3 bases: TGTGCCAGCATACGATCAGGCCTAGCGGACACAGATACGCAGTATTTT. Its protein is CASIRSGLADTDTQYF.

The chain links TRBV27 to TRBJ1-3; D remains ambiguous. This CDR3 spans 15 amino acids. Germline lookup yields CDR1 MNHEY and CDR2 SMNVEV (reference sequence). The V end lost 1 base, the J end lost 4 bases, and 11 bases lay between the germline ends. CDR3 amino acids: CASSLYSGYGNTIYF. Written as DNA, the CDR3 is TGTGCCAGCAGTTTATATTCTGGCTACGGAAACACCATATATTTT.

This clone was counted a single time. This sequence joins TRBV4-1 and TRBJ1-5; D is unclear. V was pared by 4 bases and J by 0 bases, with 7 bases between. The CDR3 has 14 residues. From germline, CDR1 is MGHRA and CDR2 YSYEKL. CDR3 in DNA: TGCGCCAGCAGCCCCGGGGATAGCAATCAGCCCCAGCATTTT. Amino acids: CASSPGDSNQPQHF.